The entry below describes one TCR beta chain. Antigen unknown. Germline CDR1 is MNHEY and CDR2 is SVGEGT. Deletions cut 6 bases from V and 4 bases from J, with 16 bases between. There are 15 residues in the CDR3. This record belongs to a study of blood T cells in healthy people across ages. Study in general: In model experiments, template switching was able to capture about one barcoded beta molecule for every two T cells that were present. Study-level results: Unknown donor CMV status possibly confounded expanded clonotype changes.

A second roughly 6 to 11 cycle PCR used barcoded and J-beta primers. One entry per CDR3 protein, called by TCRdb with MiXCR from the 5' RACE reads. The profile covers 2 million or so distinct CDR3 sequences, with less than 50% appearing a single time and approximately 2% taken by the ten largest. Every donor contributed about 10 milliliters of peripheral blood by blood draw. Each sample had at least 7 million PBMCs isolated. The source is a woman between 40 and 55 years old in good health. The chain employs TRBV6-2 or TRBV6-3 and TRBJ2-1, with a tentative D call TRBD1 (6 bases). Sequencing input: blood. The CDR3 loop is CASRVFGGGYNEQFF. In DNA, the CDR3 is TGTGCCAGCAGGGTATTTGGGGGCGGGTACAATGAGCAGTTCTTC.